Presented here are 22 T cell receptor beta chains from one specimen sequenced in a study of T-cell memory formation after mild COVID-19. TCRdb fed the 5' RACE reads into MiXCR, producing one record per CDR3 protein. The sample includes 300,000 to 350,000 distinct CDR3 sequences, over 10% seen only once; the top ten take about 22%. Specimen: PBMCs or a T cell subset sorted from them (not recorded which). The source is a man between 18 and 29 years old who had mild COVID-19 (a few samples of this study predate the infection). Cell type and time point are not known.

This clonotype was observed a handful of times. The V gene is TRBV15, the J gene TRBJ2-7, with 8 bases matching TRBD1. The V segment lost 5 bases and the J segment 4 bases; nucleotides outside the gene matches: 10. The CDR3 sequence is 15 residues long. The germline V gene encodes CDR1 LNHNV and CDR2 YYDKDF (reference sequence). CDR3 amino acids: CATSAQGASNYEQYF. CDR3 nucleotide sequence: TGTGCCACCAGCGCTCAGGGGGCGTCGAATTACGAGCAGTACTTC.

This clonotype was observed a handful of times. The chain is built from TRBV12-3 or TRBV12-4 and TRBJ1-3; the D is unclear. The CDR3 length is 14 residues. The V end was cut by 3 bases, the J end by 0 bases, with 6 bases between. CDR3 protein: CASSFQSSGNTIYF. CDR3 nucleotide sequence: TGTGCCAGCAGTTTTCAGAGCTCTGGAAACACCATATATTTT.

The chain combines TRBV7-9 with TRBJ1-2; 8 bases line up with TRBD1. The CDR3 spans 11 residues. CDR1 and CDR2 (germline): SEHNR, FQNEAQ (reference sequence). J was trimmed by 13 bases and V by 4 bases; bases with no gene match: 5. In DNA, the CDR3 is TGTGCCAGCAGCTCGGGACAGGATTCCACCTTC. Residues: CASSSGQDSTF.

This clonotype was recorded once. The chain recombines TRBV4-3 with TRBJ2-5; 10 bases fit TRBD1. Germline loops: CDR1 LGHNA, CDR2 YSLEER. Unmatched junction bases numbered 1, after V lost 1 base and J lost 2 bases. CDR3 length: 15 amino acids. The CDR3 DNA sequence: TGCGCCAGCAGCCAAGCGGACAGGGGGCAAGAGACCCAGTACTTC. Translating it yields CASSQADRGQETQYF.

The gene calls are TRBV7-3 and TRBJ1-1, with a weak D call TRBD1 (6 bases). The CDR3 covers 13 residues. Trimming removed 6 bases at V and 3 bases at J, with 11 bases between. Per germline, CDR1 SGHTA and CDR2 FQGTGA. CDR3 loop: CASRQQGDTEAFF. CDR3 in DNA: TGTGCCAGCAGACAACAGGGCGACACTGAAGCTTTCTTT.

The chain recombines TRBV7-2 with TRBJ1-2; weak D call: TRBD1 (6 bases). There are 13 residues in the CDR3. Germline CDR1 and CDR2: SGHTA and FQGNSA. Trimming removed 5 bases at V and 4 bases at J, with 11 bases between. In DNA, the CDR3 is TGTGCCAGCAGCCCGGACAGAACCTATGGCTACACCTTC. Its protein is CASSPDRTYGYTF.

The rearrangement links TRBV9 to TRBJ2-2; D not resolved. The CDR3 length is 15 residues. V gave up 0 bases and J gave up 4 bases, with 10 bases separating them. Germline lookup yields CDR1 SGDLS and CDR2 YYNGEE. This CDR3 is CASSVDWGSTGELFF. The CDR3 DNA reads TGTGCCAGCAGCGTAGATTGGGGAAGCACCGGGGAGCTGTTTTTT. Drawing the rest from reference TRBV9 and TRBJ2-2, the complete variable domain is DSGVTQTPKHLITATGQRVTLRCSPRSGDLSVYWYQQSLDQGLQFLIQYYNGEERAKGNILERFSAQQFPDLHSELNLSSLELGDSALYFCASSVDWGSTGELFFGEGSRLTVL.

This clonotype showed up many times. The chain couples TRBV15 to TRBJ1-5, with D possibly being TRBD1 (5 bases). The CDR3 is made up of 14 amino acids. The germline V gene has CDR1 LNHNV and CDR2 YYDKDF (reference sequence). V was cut by 0 bases and J by 5 bases, with 8 bases left in between. CDR3: CATSRDLGDQPQHF. CDR3 bases: TGTGCCACCAGCAGAGATTTGGGGGATCAGCCCCAGCATTTT.

This clonotype was found a few times. The chain carries TRBV4-1 and TRBJ2-7; 7 positions match TRBD2. Germline CDR1 reads MGHRA; CDR2 reads YSYEKL. V lost 1 base, J lost 6 bases, and 9 bases stayed unmatched. CDR3 length: 15 amino acids. CDR3 protein: CASSQVRGGPGEQYV. The CDR3 nucleotides are TGCGCCAGCAGCCAAGTGAGGGGAGGGCCTGGCGAGCAGTACGTC.

This clonotype was seen only a few times. The chain carries TRBV5-5 and TRBJ1-5, with a weak D call TRBD1 (5 bases). Germline-derived CDR1 and CDR2 are SGHKS and YYEKEE (reference sequence). The V end was cut by 4 bases, the J end by 0 bases, with 11 bases between. The CDR3 loop spans 15 amino acids. The CDR3 loop reads CASSPEGLSNQPQHF. The CDR3 bases are TGTGCCAGCAGCCCGGAGGGACTTAGCAATCAGCCCCAGCATTTT.

In its sample, this clonotype was seen a few times. The chain links TRBV5-1 to TRBJ1-2; D ambiguous. The CDR3 is made up of 13 amino acids. V lost 4 bases and J lost 5, with 12 bases in between. Germline-derived CDR1 and CDR2 are SGHRS and YFSETQ. This CDR3 is CASSLGAFYGYTF. CDR3 bases: TGCGCCAGCAGCCTGGGCGCGTTTTATGGCTACACCTTC.

A few counts support this clonotype. This chain connects TRBV18 to TRBJ2-7; tentatively, D is TRBD1 (5 bases). In germline, CDR1 is KGHSH, CDR2 LQKENI. The CDR3 has 14 amino acids. V was pared by 3 bases and J by 3 bases, with 12 bases between. CDR3 DNA: TGTGCCAGCTCACCGGGCCAGGGCTTCTACGAGCAGTACGTC. Its protein product is CASSPGQGFYEQYV.

On this clonotype itself: At one end, the junction sequence differs from germline, possibly due to a read error. The chain has TRBV7-7 and TRBJ2-3; D is unresolved. CDR1 and CDR2 from the germline V gene are SSHAT and FNYEAQ (reference sequence). The CDR3 totals 15 residues. The CDR3, as DNA: TGTGCTAGCAGCTTAAGCCCAGCTAGCACAGATACGCAGTATTTT. Translating gives CASSLSPASTDTQYF.

The chain links TRBV5-1 to TRBJ1-1; D ambiguous. The CDR3 runs to 15 residues. V lost 4 bases to trimming and J lost 2 bases, with 15 bases between them. CDR1 SGHRS and CDR2 YFSETQ come from the germline V gene. The DNA of the CDR3 is TGCGCCAGCAGCCCAGGCGGGTGGGCCAACACTGAAGCTTTCTTT. Translation: CASSPGGWANTEAFF.

This sequence joins TRBV5-6 and TRBJ2-3; D perhaps matches TRBD2 (7 bases). The germline V gene has CDR1 SGHDT and CDR2 YYEEEE. V was cut by 4 bases and J by 6 bases, with 18 bases left in between. The length of the CDR3 is 15 residues. The CDR3 region has the DNA TGTGCCAGCAGCCCTGGGGGGGCACAAGGGGATACGCAGTATTTT. This codes for CASSPGGAQGDTQYF. Full variable domain (remainder filled in from reference TRBV5-6 and TRBJ2-3): DAGVTQSPTHLIKTRGQQVTLRCSPKSGHDTVSWYQQALGQGPQFIFQYYEEEERQRGNFPDRFSGHQFPNYSSELNVNALLLGDSALYLCASSPGGAQGDTQYFGPGTRLTVL.

The CDR3 here is CATSGYNSYNEQFF. The CDR3, as DNA: TGTGCCACCAGTGGTTACAACTCCTACAATGAGCAGTTCTTC. The chain uses TRBV24-1 and TRBJ2-1; D not resolved. The germline V and J ends were trimmed by 5 bases and 0 bases, with 7 bases remaining between them. The CDR3 runs 14 residues. Germline loops: CDR1 KGHDR, CDR2 SFDVKD.

The chain has TRBV3-1 and TRBJ1-6; a weak D match, TRBD1 (5 bases). The germline V gene has CDR1 LGHDT and CDR2 YNNKEL (reference sequence). V lost 2 bases, J lost 10 bases, and 9 bases lay in between. The CDR3 runs 13 residues. CDR3 protein: CASSQSEGSPLHF. As DNA, the CDR3 is TGTGCCAGCAGCCAATCAGAGGGGTCACCCCTCCACTTT.

This sequence joins TRBV18 and TRBJ2-1, with 9 bases aligning to TRBD1. CDR1 is KGHSH and CDR2 is LQKENI in the germline V gene. There are 15 residues in the CDR3. Trimming cost V 5 bases and J 4 bases; bases outside gene matches: 6. CDR3 DNA: TGTGCCAGCTCAAAGGACAGGGGAAGGTACAATGAGCAGTTCTTC. The encoded protein is CASSKDRGRYNEQFF.

The CDR3 DNA follows: TGTGCCAGCAGTCCTTTTAGCGGGGGGTACAATGAGCAGTTCTTC. This sequence encodes CASSPFSGGYNEQFF. The chain uses TRBV5-6 and TRBJ2-1; 10 bases fit TRBD2. CDR1 and CDR2 (germline): SGHDT, YYEEEE. Trimming removed 5 bases from V and 4 bases from J; junction bases left unmatched: 6. The CDR3 contains 15 residues. The complete variable domain, with remaining parts taken from reference TRBV5-6 and TRBJ2-1, reads DAGVTQSPTHLIKTRGQQVTLRCSPKSGHDTVSWYQQALGQGPQFIFQYYEEEERQRGNFPDRFSGHQFPNYSSELNVNALLLGDSALYLCASSPFSGGYNEQFFGPGTRLTVL.

This clonotype was seen a few times. The rearrangement joins TRBV6-5 to TRBJ1-1; a possible D gene is TRBD1 (6 bases). CDR3 length: 14 amino acids. CDR1 is MNHEY, CDR2 SVGAGI, per germline. V was pared by 6 bases and J by 4 bases, with 15 bases between. The DNA of the CDR3 is TGTGCCAGCAGCAACCCAGGAGGGGGCACTGAAGCTTTCTTT. It is translated as CASSNPGGGTEAFF.

The table lists this clonotype with a few counts. The gene calls are TRBV19 and TRBJ1-5; D unresolved. The V gene's germline CDR1 is LNHDA and CDR2 SQIVND (reference sequence). Trimming shortened V by 4 bases and J by 2 bases, and 9 bases separated the two germline ends. The CDR3 contains 14 residues. In DNA form, the CDR3 reads TGTGCCAGTAGTAGAGGGAACGGCAATCAGCCCCAGCATTTT. Its translation is CASSRGNGNQPQHF.

The V call is TRBV4-3, the J call TRBJ2-2; TRBD1 aligns across 9 bases. Germline lookup yields CDR1 LGHNA and CDR2 YSLEER. The V segment lost 3 bases and the J segment 5 bases; nucleotides outside the gene matches: 4. The CDR3 has 15 amino acids. The DNA for the CDR3 is TGCGCCAGCAGCCAGAGGGGACAGGGTACCGGGGAGCTGTTTTTT. This encodes CASSQRGQGTGELFF.